The clone carrying this T cell receptor (beta chain) was picked up many times. As yet, its antigen is unknown. A single record per CDR3 protein comes from TCRdb applying MiXCR to the RT-PCR reads. The sample yields 600,000 to 700,000 distinct CDR3 sequences, approximately 15% seen once. These data belong to a study of response to subunit inactivated influenza vaccine. Trimming cost V 0 bases and J 11 bases, with 17 bases left between them. Germline CDR1 is MGHRA and CDR2 is YSYEKL. The CDR3 has 16 amino acids. Study conclusions and caveats: Each seasonal flu vaccination may recruit only limited new T cells, authors suggested.

This specimen consisted of PBMCs from blood, obtained 14 to 15 days before vaccination. This sequence originates from a man in his fifties or sixties who received an inactivated influenza vaccine. This chain connects TRBV4-1 to TRBJ1-6; D is possibly TRBD1 (6 bases). The CDR3 DNA sequence: TGCGCCAGCAGCCAAGATACAGGGCTCCCGATTACACCCCTCCACTTT. Its protein product is CASSQDTGLPITPLHF.